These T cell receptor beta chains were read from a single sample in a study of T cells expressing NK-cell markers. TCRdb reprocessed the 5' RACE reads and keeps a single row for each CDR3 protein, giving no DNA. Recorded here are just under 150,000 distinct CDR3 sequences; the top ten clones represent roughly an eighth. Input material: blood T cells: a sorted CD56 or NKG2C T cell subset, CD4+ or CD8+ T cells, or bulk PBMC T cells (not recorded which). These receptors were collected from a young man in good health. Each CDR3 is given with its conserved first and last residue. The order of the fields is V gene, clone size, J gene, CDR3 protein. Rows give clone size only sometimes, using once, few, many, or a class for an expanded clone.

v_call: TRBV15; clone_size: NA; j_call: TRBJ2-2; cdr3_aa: CATSRVDKNTGELFF
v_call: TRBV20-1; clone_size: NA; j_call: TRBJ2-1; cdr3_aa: CSANSGLTGNEQFF
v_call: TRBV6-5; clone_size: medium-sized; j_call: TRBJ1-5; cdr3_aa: CASSYPQHSNQPQHF
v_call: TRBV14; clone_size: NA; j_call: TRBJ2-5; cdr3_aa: CASSSRTGGRETQYF
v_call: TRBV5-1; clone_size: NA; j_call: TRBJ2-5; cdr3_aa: CASSLVGTGASEWETQYF
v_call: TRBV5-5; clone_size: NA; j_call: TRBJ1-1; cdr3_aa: CASSLPGSTEAFF
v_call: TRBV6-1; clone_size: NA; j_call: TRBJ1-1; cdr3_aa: CASSEFTTRDTEAFF
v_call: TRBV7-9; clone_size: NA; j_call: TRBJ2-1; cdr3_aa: CASSFGTSYNEQFF
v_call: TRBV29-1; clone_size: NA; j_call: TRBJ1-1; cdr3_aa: CSVEGDRAAEAFF
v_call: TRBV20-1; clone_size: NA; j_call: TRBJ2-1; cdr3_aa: CSARATSYNEQFF
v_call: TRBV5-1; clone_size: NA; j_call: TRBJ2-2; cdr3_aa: CASSLLADNTGELFF
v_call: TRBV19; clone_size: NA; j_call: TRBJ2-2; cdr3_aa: CASSWGTNTGELFF
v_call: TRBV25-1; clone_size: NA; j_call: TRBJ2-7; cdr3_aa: CASGQGDNYEQYF
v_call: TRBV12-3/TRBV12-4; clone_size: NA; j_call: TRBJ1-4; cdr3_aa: CASTKDRVEKLFF
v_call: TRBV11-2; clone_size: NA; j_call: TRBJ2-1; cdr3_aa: CASSPQGRGTSLYNEQFF
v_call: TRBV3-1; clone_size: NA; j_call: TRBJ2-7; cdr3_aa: CASSQVARGRHEQYF
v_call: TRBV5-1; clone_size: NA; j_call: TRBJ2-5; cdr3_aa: CASSFTGGILEEETQYF
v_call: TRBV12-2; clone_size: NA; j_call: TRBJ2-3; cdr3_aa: CASRSCPPGLAESSTDTQYF
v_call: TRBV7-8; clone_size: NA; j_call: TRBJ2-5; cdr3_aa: CASSTQAGGPRETQYF
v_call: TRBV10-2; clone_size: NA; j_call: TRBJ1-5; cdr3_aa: CASSDGVRQPQHF
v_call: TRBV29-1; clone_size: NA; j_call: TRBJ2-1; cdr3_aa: CSVEDLRQGNEQFF
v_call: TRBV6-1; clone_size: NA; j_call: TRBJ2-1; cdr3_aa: CASSDARSSYNEQFF
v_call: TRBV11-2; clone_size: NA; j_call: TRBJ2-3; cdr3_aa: CASSDLPAGLTDTQYF
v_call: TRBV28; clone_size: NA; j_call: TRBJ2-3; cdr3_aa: CASSLHSGTGGPDTQYF
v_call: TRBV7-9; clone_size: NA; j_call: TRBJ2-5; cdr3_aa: CASSPRDRDRETQYF
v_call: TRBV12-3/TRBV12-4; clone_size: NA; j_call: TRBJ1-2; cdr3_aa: CASSFGGRVYGYTF
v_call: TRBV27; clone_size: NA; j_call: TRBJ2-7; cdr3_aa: CASSFSLGREQYF
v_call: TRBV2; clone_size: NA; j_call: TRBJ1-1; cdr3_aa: CATRTGTSEAFF
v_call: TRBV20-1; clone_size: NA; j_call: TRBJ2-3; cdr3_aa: CSASPGTSATDTQYF
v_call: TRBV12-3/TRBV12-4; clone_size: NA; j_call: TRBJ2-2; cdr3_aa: CASSVQAERQGRNTGELFF
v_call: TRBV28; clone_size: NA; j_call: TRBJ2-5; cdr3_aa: CASGRDRGLETQYF
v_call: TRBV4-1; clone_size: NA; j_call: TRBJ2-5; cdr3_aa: CASSQVSSDSSETQYF
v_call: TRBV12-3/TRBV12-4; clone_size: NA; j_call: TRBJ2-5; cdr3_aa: CASSPQGIGQETQYF
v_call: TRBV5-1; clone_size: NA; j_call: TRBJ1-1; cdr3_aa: CASGGQGGAFF
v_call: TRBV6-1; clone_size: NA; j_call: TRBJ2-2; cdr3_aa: CASSDADLTGELFF
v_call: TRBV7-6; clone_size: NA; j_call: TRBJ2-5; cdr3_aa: CASSLQDSLSQWETQYF
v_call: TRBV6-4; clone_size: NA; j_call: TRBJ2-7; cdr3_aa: CASSGLLAGFYEQYF
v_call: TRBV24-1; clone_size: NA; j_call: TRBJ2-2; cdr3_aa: CATSDQGNTGELFF
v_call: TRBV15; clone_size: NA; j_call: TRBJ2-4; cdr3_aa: CATSREGEVLAKNIQYF
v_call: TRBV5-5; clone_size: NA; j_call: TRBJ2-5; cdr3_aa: CASSLLRFEETQYF
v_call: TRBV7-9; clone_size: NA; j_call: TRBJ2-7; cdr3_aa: CASSSTETYEQYF
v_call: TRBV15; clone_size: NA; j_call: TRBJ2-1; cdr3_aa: CATSKRTGGSYNEQFF
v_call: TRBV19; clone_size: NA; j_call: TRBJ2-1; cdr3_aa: CAAARSSYNEQFF
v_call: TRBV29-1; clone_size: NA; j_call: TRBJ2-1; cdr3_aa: CSVELAGGHPRKNYNEQFF
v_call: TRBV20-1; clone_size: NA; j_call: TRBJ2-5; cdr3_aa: CSAQAGGEETQYF
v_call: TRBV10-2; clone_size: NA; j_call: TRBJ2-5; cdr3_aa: CASSEIAETQYF
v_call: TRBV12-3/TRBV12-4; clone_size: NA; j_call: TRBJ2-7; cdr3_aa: CASTPDGSYEQYF
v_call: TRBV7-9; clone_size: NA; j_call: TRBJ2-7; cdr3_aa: CAGKEREDYEQYF
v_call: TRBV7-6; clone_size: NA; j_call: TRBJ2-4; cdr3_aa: CASSQGLAGVAKNIQYF
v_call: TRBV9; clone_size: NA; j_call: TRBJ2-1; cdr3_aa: CASSVDSLPGQEQFF
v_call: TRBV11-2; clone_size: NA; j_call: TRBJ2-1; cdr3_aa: CASSFSSGDYNEQFF
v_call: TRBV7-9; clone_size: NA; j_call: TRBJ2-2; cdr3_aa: CASSNPQGDGTGELFF
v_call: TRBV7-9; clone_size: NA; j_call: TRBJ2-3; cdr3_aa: CASSFGERTDTQYF